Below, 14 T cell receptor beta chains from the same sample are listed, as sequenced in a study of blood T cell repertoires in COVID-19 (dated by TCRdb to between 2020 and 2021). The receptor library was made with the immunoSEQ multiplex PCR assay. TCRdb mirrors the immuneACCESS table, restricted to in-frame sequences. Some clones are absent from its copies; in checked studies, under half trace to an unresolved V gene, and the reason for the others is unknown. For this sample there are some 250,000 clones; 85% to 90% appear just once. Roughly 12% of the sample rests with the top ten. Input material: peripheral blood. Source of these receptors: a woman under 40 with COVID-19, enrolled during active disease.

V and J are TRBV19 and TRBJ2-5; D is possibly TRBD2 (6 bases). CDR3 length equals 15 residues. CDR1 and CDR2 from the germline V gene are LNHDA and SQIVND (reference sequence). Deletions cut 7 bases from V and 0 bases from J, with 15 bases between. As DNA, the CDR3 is TGTGCCAGTACCCGCGGTGGGGGGTACCAAGAGACCCAGTACTTC. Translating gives CASTRGGGYQETQYF.

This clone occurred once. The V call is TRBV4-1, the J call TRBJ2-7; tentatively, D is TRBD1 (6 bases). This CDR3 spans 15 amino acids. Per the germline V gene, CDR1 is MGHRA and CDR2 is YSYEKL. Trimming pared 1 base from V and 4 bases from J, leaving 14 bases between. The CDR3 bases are TGCGCCAGCAGCCAAGGACAGGACTTTTTGTACGAGCAGTACTTC. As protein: CASSQGQDFLYEQYF.

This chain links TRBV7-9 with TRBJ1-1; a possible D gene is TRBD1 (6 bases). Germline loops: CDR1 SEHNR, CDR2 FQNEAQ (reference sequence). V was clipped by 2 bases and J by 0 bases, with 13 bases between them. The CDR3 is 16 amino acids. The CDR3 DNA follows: TGTGCCAGCAGCTTACCGACAGGTAACCTGAACACTGAAGCTTTCTTT. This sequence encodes CASSLPTGNLNTEAFF.

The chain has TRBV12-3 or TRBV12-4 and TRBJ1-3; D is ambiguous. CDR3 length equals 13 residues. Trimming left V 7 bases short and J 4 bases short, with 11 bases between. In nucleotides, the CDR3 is TGTGCCAGCAACCCTTACTCCGGAAACACCATATATTTT. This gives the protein CASNPYSGNTIYF.

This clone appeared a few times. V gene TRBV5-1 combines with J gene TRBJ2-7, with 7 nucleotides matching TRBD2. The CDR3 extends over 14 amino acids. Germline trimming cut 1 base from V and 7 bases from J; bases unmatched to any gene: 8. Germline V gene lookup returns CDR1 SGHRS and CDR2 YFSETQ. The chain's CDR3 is CASSLRDYPSEQYF. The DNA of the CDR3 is TGCGCCAGCAGCTTGAGGGACTACCCTTCGGAGCAGTACTTC. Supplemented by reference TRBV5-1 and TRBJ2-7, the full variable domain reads KAGVTQTPRYLIKTRGQQVTLSCSPISGHRSVSWYQQTPGQGLQFLFEYFSETQRNKGNFPGRFSGRQFSNSRSEMNVSTLELGDSALYLCASSLRDYPSEQYFGPGTRLTVT.

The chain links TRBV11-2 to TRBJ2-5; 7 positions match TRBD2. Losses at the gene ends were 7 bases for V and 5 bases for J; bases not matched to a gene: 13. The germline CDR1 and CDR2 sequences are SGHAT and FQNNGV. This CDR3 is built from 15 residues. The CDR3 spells CASIGRVKGWETQYF. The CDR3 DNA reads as TGTGCCAGCATAGGGAGGGTAAAAGGCTGGGAGACCCAGTACTTC.

CDR3 residues: CASSMSGGGDEKLFF. The CDR3 nucleotides read TGTGCCAGCTCAATGTCAGGGGGCGGTGATGAAAAACTGTTTTTT. The chain is built from TRBV18 and TRBJ1-4, with TRBD1 matching 8 bases. Germline loops: CDR1 KGHSH, CDR2 LQKENI. This CDR3 spans 15 amino acids. J lost 6 bases, V lost 5 bases, and 8 bases had no gene match.

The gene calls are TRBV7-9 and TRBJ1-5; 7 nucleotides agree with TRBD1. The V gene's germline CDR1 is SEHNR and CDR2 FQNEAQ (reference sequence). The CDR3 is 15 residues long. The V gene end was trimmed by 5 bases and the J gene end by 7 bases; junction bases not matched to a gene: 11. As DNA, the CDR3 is TGTGCCAGCAGCCCCACAGGGGTGAGGGGACAGCCCCAGCATTTT. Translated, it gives CASSPTGVRGQPQHF.

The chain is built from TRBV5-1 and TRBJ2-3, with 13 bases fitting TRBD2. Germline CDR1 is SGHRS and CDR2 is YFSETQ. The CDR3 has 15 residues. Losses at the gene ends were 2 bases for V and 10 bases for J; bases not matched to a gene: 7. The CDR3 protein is CASSFILAGGPSQYF. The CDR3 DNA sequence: TGCGCCAGCAGCTTCATACTAGCGGGGGGGCCCTCGCAGTATTTT.

CDR3: CAWNPGGYEQYF. CDR3 bases: TGTGCCTGGAATCCGGGCGGGTACGAGCAGTACTTC. V is TRBV30 and J is TRBJ2-7, with D perhaps TRBD2 (5 bases). V was trimmed by 4 bases and J by 4 bases, leaving 11 bases between them. This CDR3 is built from 12 residues. Germline loops: CDR1 GTSNPN, CDR2 SVGIG (reference sequence).

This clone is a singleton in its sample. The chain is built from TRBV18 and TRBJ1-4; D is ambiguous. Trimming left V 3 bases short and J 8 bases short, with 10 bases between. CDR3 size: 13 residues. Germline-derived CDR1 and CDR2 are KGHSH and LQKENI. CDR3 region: CASSPPVEEKLFF. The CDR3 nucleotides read TGTGCCAGCTCACCTCCCGTGGAGGAAAAACTGTTTTTT.

As DNA, the CDR3 is TGTGCCAGTAGATCCGGCCTAGCGGGGTACACAGATACGCAGTATTTT. Translation gives CASRSGLAGYTDTQYF. The gene calls are TRBV19 and TRBJ2-3; TRBD2 aligns across 9 bases. The J segment lost 2 bases and the V segment lost 6 bases, leaving 9 bases of the junction unmatched. The CDR3 runs to 16 residues. Germline V lookup: CDR1 LNHDA, CDR2 SQIVND (reference sequence).

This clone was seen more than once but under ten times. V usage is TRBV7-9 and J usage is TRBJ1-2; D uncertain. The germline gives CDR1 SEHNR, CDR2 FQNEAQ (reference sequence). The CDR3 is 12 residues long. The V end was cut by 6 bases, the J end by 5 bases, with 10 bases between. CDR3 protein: CASSPRSYGYTF. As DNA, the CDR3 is TGTGCCAGCAGTCCCCGGTCATATGGCTACACCTTC.

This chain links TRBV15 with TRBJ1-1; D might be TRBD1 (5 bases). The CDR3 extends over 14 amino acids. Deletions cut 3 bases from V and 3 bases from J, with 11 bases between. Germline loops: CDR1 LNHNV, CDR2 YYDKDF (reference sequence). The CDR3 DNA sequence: TGTGCCACCAGCAGGGGTATCAGGGACACTGAAGCTTTCTTT. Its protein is CATSRGIRDTEAFF.